This T cell receptor (beta chain) was profiled in a study of T cell responses to AZD1222 COVID-19 vaccine. Measured with immunoSEQ multiplex PCR; TCRdb has only the in-frame clones, and not every one. The data hold 150,000 or so clones, with 90% observed a single time. Concerning this clone itself: The antigen remains unidentified.

Looked up from germline, CDR1 is SGHRS and CDR2 is YFSETQ. This CDR3 has 14 residues. Trimming pared 0 bases from V and 4 bases from J, leaving 11 bases between. Study-level results: At study baseline, merely roughly 6 AZD1222 recipients were seropositive.

The chain links TRBV5-1 to TRBJ2-7; D gene unclear. This TCR derives from an adult in good health. Sequences were derived from peripheral blood, sampled on day 0 of AZD1222 vaccination. The CDR3 coding sequence is TGCGCCAGCAGCTTGGCTCTACTCGGGTACGAGCAGTACTTC. It encodes CASSLALLGYEQYF.